This is a list of T cell receptor beta chains from one sample in a study of tumor-infiltrating lymphocytes in primary liver carcinoma. TCRdb reprocessed the multiplex PCR reads with MiXCR, giving one entry per CDR3 protein. The sample includes 50,000 to 70,000 distinct CDR3 sequences, less than 75% seen only once; the top ten take around 50%. The specimen sequenced was liver tumor tissue from sampling region 2. All receptors come from a man in his forties with primary liver carcinoma and hepatitis B virus infection. Both conserved end residues are part of each CDR3. Fields, in order: D gene, CDR3 length, clone size, J gene, V gene, CDR3 protein, CDR3 DNA. D genes are given only for firm matches. Clone size is not always given. Where it is, it says once, few, many or a class for expanded clones.

d_gene: TRBD2; len: 16; abundance: NA; j_gene: TRBJ2-7; v_gene: TRBV6-1; CDR3aa: CASSEEGLAGGYEQYF; CDR3nt: TGTGCCAGCAGTGAAGAGGGACTAGCGGGAGGCTACGAGCAGTACTTC
d_gene: NA; len: 16; abundance: NA; j_gene: TRBJ2-1; v_gene: TRBV15; CDR3aa: CATSSIGQGNYNEQFF; CDR3nt: TGTGCCACCAGCTCTATCGGGCAGGGAAACTACAATGAGCAGTTCTTC
d_gene: NA; len: 13; abundance: NA; j_gene: TRBJ2-7; v_gene: TRBV6-2/TRBV6-3; CDR3aa: CATGASWRYEQYF; CDR3nt: TGTGCCACCGGGGCTAGCTGGAGATACGAGCAGTACTTC
d_gene: TRBD2; len: 14; abundance: NA; j_gene: TRBJ2-2; v_gene: TRBV6-5; CDR3aa: CATKREGNTGELFF; CDR3nt: TGTGCCACAAAGCGGGAGGGGAACACCGGGGAGCTGTTTTTT
d_gene: TRBD1; len: 20; abundance: few; j_gene: TRBJ2-6; v_gene: TRBV4-1; CDR3aa: CASSQDPVTGGSSGADVLTF; CDR3nt: TGCGCCAGCAGCCAAGATCCCGTGACAGGGGGTTCCTCTGGGGCCGACGTCCTGACGTTC
d_gene: NA; len: 17; abundance: NA; j_gene: TRBJ1-3; v_gene: TRBV6-2/TRBV6-3; CDR3aa: CDSRGLRQEKSGNTIYF; CDR3nt: TGTGACAGCAGGGGTCTACGACAGGAGAAGTCTGGAAACACCATATATTTC
d_gene: NA; len: 13; abundance: medium-sized; j_gene: TRBJ2-7; v_gene: TRBV11-2; CDR3aa: CASSSARTEEQYF; CDR3nt: TGTGCCAGCAGTTCCGCCAGGACAGAGGAGCAGTACTTC
d_gene: NA; len: 16; abundance: NA; j_gene: TRBJ2-5; v_gene: TRBV11-2; CDR3aa: CASSQTPGMRKETQYF; CDR3nt: TGTGCCAGCAGTCAAACTCCTGGCATGCGGAAAGAGACTCAGTACTTC
d_gene: TRBD2; len: 15; abundance: few; j_gene: TRBJ2-3; v_gene: TRBV11-2; CDR3aa: CASRETSGDTDTQYF; CDR3nt: TGTGCCAGCAGAGAGACTAGCGGAGACACAGATACGCAGTATTTT
d_gene: NA; len: 12; abundance: NA; j_gene: TRBJ2-7; v_gene: TRBV2; CDR3aa: CASSEMGYEQYF; CDR3nt: TGTGCCAGCAGTGAAATGGGCTACGAGCAGTACTTC
d_gene: NA; len: 12; abundance: NA; j_gene: TRBJ2-7; v_gene: TRBV5-5; CDR3aa: CASGRTTYEQYF; CDR3nt: TGTGCCAGCGGCAGGACAACCTACGAGCAGTACTTC
d_gene: NA; len: 16; abundance: NA; j_gene: TRBJ2-5; v_gene: TRBV11-2; CDR3aa: CASDQTPGEGRETQYF; CDR3nt: TGTGCCAGCGACCAAACTCCTGGCGAGGGGAGAGAGACCCAGTACTTC
d_gene: TRBD1; len: 14; abundance: many; j_gene: TRBJ2-1; v_gene: TRBV5-1; CDR3aa: CASSGGQGSNEQFF; CDR3nt: TGCGCCAGCAGCGGTGGACAGGGGAGCAATGAGCAGTTCTTC
d_gene: TRBD1; len: 16; abundance: NA; j_gene: TRBJ1-5; v_gene: TRBV28; CDR3aa: CTSSFTDNRGNRPQHF; CDR3nt: TGTACCAGCAGTTTCACCGACAACAGGGGCAATCGGCCCCAGCATTTT
d_gene: NA; len: 14; abundance: NA; j_gene: TRBJ1-4; v_gene: TRBV5-5; CDR3aa: CAGSSKGAGGKLFF; CDR3nt: TGTGCCGGCAGCTCTAAAGGGGCTGGAGGAAAACTGTTTTTT
d_gene: NA; len: 14; abundance: few; j_gene: TRBJ2-7; v_gene: TRBV10-3; CDR3aa: CAISDRGEEDEQYF; CDR3nt: TGTGCCATCAGTGACAGGGGGGAGGAGGACGAGCAGTACTTC
d_gene: NA; len: 16; abundance: NA; j_gene: TRBJ1-1; v_gene: TRBV11-2; CDR3aa: CASSPSRGLVNNEASF; CDR3nt: TGTGCCAGCAGCCCATCGAGGGGGTTGGTGAACAATGAAGCTTCCTTT
d_gene: NA; len: 16; abundance: NA; j_gene: TRBJ2-1; v_gene: TRBV14; CDR3aa: CASSAVARWVDNEQFF; CDR3nt: TGTGCCAGCAGTGCCGTAGCGAGGTGGGTAGACAATGAGCAGTTCTTC
d_gene: NA; len: 15; abundance: NA; j_gene: TRBJ2-7; v_gene: TRBV10-1; CDR3aa: CASSEFGLRRNGQYF; CDR3nt: TGCGCTAGCAGTGAGTTCGGACTTAGAAGGAACGGGCAGTACTTC
d_gene: NA; len: 13; abundance: few; j_gene: TRBJ1-4; v_gene: TRBV29-1; CDR3aa: CSVGGGGGEKLFF; CDR3nt: TGCAGCGTGGGGGGAGGGGGAGGAGAAAAACTGTTTTTT
d_gene: TRBD1; len: 18; abundance: NA; j_gene: TRBJ1-5; v_gene: TRBV4-2; CDR3aa: CASSQEKGGGVSNQPHHF; CDR3nt: TGTGCCAGCAGCCAAGAAAAAGGAGGGGGCGTAAGCAATCAGCCCCATCATTTT
d_gene: NA; len: 14; abundance: medium-sized; j_gene: TRBJ2-1; v_gene: TRBV11-2; CDR3aa: CASSLEYYRREQFF; CDR3nt: TGTGCCAGCAGCTTAGAGTACTACAGGAGAGAGCAGTTCTTC
d_gene: NA; len: 12; abundance: many; j_gene: TRBJ2-5; v_gene: TRBV5-4; CDR3aa: CASSLIGGAQYF; CDR3nt: TGTGCCAGCAGCTTGATTGGCGGGGCCCAGTACTTC
d_gene: NA; len: 14; abundance: NA; j_gene: TRBJ2-3; v_gene: TRBV4-3; CDR3aa: CASSQGGASYTQYF; CDR3nt: TGCGCCAGCAGCCAGGGGGGAGCATCATACACGCAGTATTTT
d_gene: NA; len: 14; abundance: NA; j_gene: TRBJ2-1; v_gene: TRBV12-3/TRBV12-4; CDR3aa: CASTTGQRGNEQFF; CDR3nt: TGTGCCAGTACTACAGGTCAGAGGGGCAATGAGCAGTTCTTC
d_gene: NA; len: 16; abundance: many; j_gene: TRBJ2-1; v_gene: TRBV24-1; CDR3aa: CATSDFAEHSYNEQFF; CDR3nt: TGTGCCACCAGTGATTTCGCGGAGCACTCCTACAATGAGCAGTTCTTC
d_gene: TRBD2; len: 16; abundance: few; j_gene: TRBJ2-3; v_gene: TRBV7-9; CDR3aa: CAGSSRLAGGTDTQYF; CDR3nt: TGTGCCGGCAGCTCCAGACTAGCGGGGGGCACAGATACGCAGTATTTT
d_gene: TRBD2; len: 15; abundance: NA; j_gene: TRBJ2-7; v_gene: TRBV11-2; CDR3aa: CAGGLTLAGASEQYF; CDR3nt: TGTGCCGGCGGCTTAACCCTAGCGGGGGCTAGCGAGCAGTACTTC
d_gene: TRBD2; len: 18; abundance: many; j_gene: TRBJ2-1; v_gene: TRBV12-3/TRBV12-4; CDR3aa: CASSFPSLAGGEGNEQFF; CDR3nt: TGTGCCAGCAGTTTCCCCAGTCTCGCGGGAGGGGAGGGCAATGAGCAGTTCTTC
d_gene: NA; len: 16; abundance: NA; j_gene: TRBJ1-1; v_gene: TRBV4-2; CDR3aa: CASSIFAQDGDTEAFF; CDR3nt: TGTGCCAGCAGCATATTTGCCCAAGACGGGGACACTGAAGCTTTCTTT
d_gene: TRBD2; len: 19; abundance: NA; j_gene: TRBJ2-1; v_gene: TRBV11-2; CDR3aa: CANSLDGRFSGTLFNEQFF; CDR3nt: TGTGCCAACAGCTTAGATGGACGATTCAGCGGGACCCTTTTCAATGAGCAGTTCTTC
d_gene: NA; len: 15; abundance: many; j_gene: TRBJ2-5; v_gene: TRBV28; CDR3aa: CASSVGTWAQETQYF; CDR3nt: TGTGCCAGCAGTGTCGGGACGTGGGCTCAAGAGACCCAGTACTTC
d_gene: TRBD1; len: 15; abundance: NA; j_gene: TRBJ2-5; v_gene: TRBV29-1; CDR3aa: CSVENDRGRGETQYF; CDR3nt: TGCAGCGTTGAGAACGACAGGGGGCGCGGGGAGACCCAGTACTTC
d_gene: NA; len: 14; abundance: NA; j_gene: TRBJ2-7; v_gene: TRBV11-2; CDR3aa: CARSYQTEAYEQYF; CDR3nt: TGTGCCAGAAGCTACCAGACGGAGGCCTATGAGCAGTACTTC
d_gene: NA; len: 18; abundance: NA; j_gene: TRBJ2-1; v_gene: TRBV7-8; CDR3aa: CANSPLGGSAVSYNVQFF; CDR3nt: TGTGCCAACAGCCCACTTGGAGGCTCAGCGGTCTCCTACAATGTGCAGTTCTTC
d_gene: TRBD2; len: 17; abundance: many; j_gene: TRBJ2-1; v_gene: TRBV24-1; CDR3aa: CATSDKGLAGGPHSKFF; CDR3nt: TGTGCCACCAGTGACAAGGGACTAGCGGGAGGCCCCCACAGCAAATTCTTC
d_gene: NA; len: 14; abundance: many; j_gene: TRBJ2-5; v_gene: TRBV6-2/TRBV6-3; CDR3aa: CASRPQKPQETQYF; CDR3nt: TGTGCCAGCAGACCACAGAAGCCCCAAGAGACCCAGTACTTC
d_gene: TRBD2; len: 15; abundance: NA; j_gene: TRBJ2-1; v_gene: TRBV4-1; CDR3aa: CASSWTSGPYNEQFF; CDR3nt: TGCGCCAGCAGCTGGACTAGCGGACCCTACAATGAGCAGTTCTTC
d_gene: TRBD2; len: 12; abundance: NA; j_gene: TRBJ2-7; v_gene: TRBV7-9; CDR3aa: CASGWAGDEQYF; CDR3nt: TGTGCCAGCGGCTGGGCGGGGGACGAGCAGTACTTC
d_gene: NA; len: 13; abundance: NA; j_gene: TRBJ2-5; v_gene: TRBV9; CDR3aa: CASSVGLEETQHF; CDR3nt: TGTGCCAGCAGCGTTGGCTTGGAAGAGACCCAGCACTTC
d_gene: NA; len: 16; abundance: NA; j_gene: TRBJ2-1; v_gene: TRBV7-2; CDR3aa: CASSSGQGWSYNEQFF; CDR3nt: TGTGCCAGCAGCTCTGGGCAGGGGTGGTCCTACAATGAGCAGTTCTTC
d_gene: NA; len: 12; abundance: NA; j_gene: TRBJ2-4; v_gene: TRBV29-1; CDR3aa: CSPSWVVNNQYF; CDR3nt: TGCAGTCCATCTTGGGTGGTAAACAATCAGTACTTC
d_gene: TRBD1; len: 17; abundance: NA; j_gene: TRBJ1-1; v_gene: TRBV4-2; CDR3aa: CASNEEYGQGFWAEAFF; CDR3nt: TGTGCCAGCAACGAAGAGTACGGACAGGGTTTTTGGGCTGAAGCTTTCTTT
d_gene: NA; len: 16; abundance: NA; j_gene: TRBJ2-1; v_gene: TRBV6-6; CDR3aa: CASSPRDGGFYNEQFF; CDR3nt: TGTGCCAGCAGTCCACGGGACGGCGGCTTCTACAATGAGCAGTTCTTC
d_gene: NA; len: 14; abundance: many; j_gene: TRBJ2-7; v_gene: TRBV5-1; CDR3aa: CASSLVQGGHEQYF; CDR3nt: TGCGCCAGCAGCTTGGTGCAGGGGGGTCACGAGCAGTACTTC
d_gene: TRBD2; len: 16; abundance: NA; j_gene: TRBJ2-1; v_gene: TRBV5-1; CDR3aa: CSSSNVRLAGEDEQFF; CDR3nt: TGCTCCAGCAGCAATGTACGGCTAGCGGGAGAGGATGAGCAGTTCTTC
d_gene: NA; len: 15; abundance: NA; j_gene: TRBJ2-7; v_gene: TRBV11-2; CDR3aa: CASSLESGVSGWQYF; CDR3nt: TGTGCCAGCAGCTTAGAGTCCGGGGTCTCTGGCTGGCAGTACTTC
d_gene: TRBD1; len: 13; abundance: few; j_gene: TRBJ1-1; v_gene: TRBV11-3; CDR3aa: CASSLAGGTQAFF; CDR3nt: TGTGCCAGCAGCTTAGCAGGGGGGACTCAGGCTTTCTTT
d_gene: TRBD1; len: 15; abundance: NA; j_gene: TRBJ2-7; v_gene: TRBV28; CDR3aa: CASSGRGQGTYEQYF; CDR3nt: TGTGCCAGCAGTGGAAGGGGACAGGGGACCTACGAGCAGTACTTC
d_gene: TRBD1; len: 12; abundance: few; j_gene: TRBJ2-1; v_gene: TRBV29-1; CDR3aa: CSVRTGGNEQFF; CDR3nt: TGCAGTGTCCGGACAGGGGGCAATGAGCAGTTCTTC
d_gene: TRBD1; len: 15; abundance: few; j_gene: TRBJ2-7; v_gene: TRBV4-3; CDR3aa: CANSQDTGTADAEYF; CDR3nt: TGCGCCAACAGCCAAGATACGGGGACAGCAGACGCGGAGTACTTC
d_gene: NA; len: 14; abundance: few; j_gene: TRBJ1-1; v_gene: TRBV12-3/TRBV12-4; CDR3aa: CANSIGTGGTEAFF; CDR3nt: TGTGCCAACAGTATCGGGACCGGGGGGACTGAAGCTTTCTTT
d_gene: NA; len: 14; abundance: NA; j_gene: TRBJ2-7; v_gene: TRBV12-3/TRBV12-4; CDR3aa: CASSLEQGDGEEYF; CDR3nt: TGTGCCAGCAGTTTAGAACAGGGTGATGGCGAGGAGTACTTC
d_gene: NA; len: 18; abundance: NA; j_gene: TRBJ1-5; v_gene: TRBV4-2; CDR3aa: CASSQVALLAGATETQHF; CDR3nt: TGTGCCAGCAGCCAAGTGGCGCTCCTAGCGGGAGCGACAGAAACGCAGCATTTT
d_gene: NA; len: 13; abundance: NA; j_gene: TRBJ1-5; v_gene: TRBV29-1; CDR3aa: CSIVGQIYQPQHF; CDR3nt: TGCAGCATTGTCGGACAGATCTATCAGCCCCAGCATTTT
d_gene: NA; len: 13; abundance: NA; j_gene: TRBJ1-5; v_gene: TRBV29-1; CDR3aa: CSVVSSVNQPQHF; CDR3nt: TGCAGCGTTGTGAGTAGTGTTAATCAGCCCCAGCATTTT
d_gene: TRBD1; len: 16; abundance: NA; j_gene: TRBJ2-1; v_gene: TRBV7-9; CDR3aa: CASSLGQGDLYNEQFF; CDR3nt: TGTGCCAGCAGCTTAGGTCAGGGGGATTTGTACAATGAGCAGTTCTTC
d_gene: NA; len: 15; abundance: NA; j_gene: TRBJ2-3; v_gene: TRBV5-4; CDR3aa: CVSSLDSFRSDTQYF; CDR3nt: TGTGTCAGCAGCTTGGACTCTTTCCGCTCGGATACGCAGTATTTT
d_gene: TRBD1; len: 15; abundance: NA; j_gene: TRBJ2-2; v_gene: TRBV4-3; CDR3aa: CANSPGGASTGELFF; CDR3nt: TGCGCCAACAGCCCAGGGGGCGCGAGCACCGGGGAGCTGTTTTTT
d_gene: NA; len: 16; abundance: NA; j_gene: TRBJ2-7; v_gene: TRBV11-2; CDR3aa: CASSLVVNGPRGEQYF; CDR3nt: TGTGCCAGCAGCTTAGTGGTTAACGGACCGAGAGGGGAGCAGTACTTC